Listed here is a single TCR beta chain. Its specific antigen is unknown. No qualities accompany the bases; no much larger clone lies one base away. The time point label here, explained by the study, means: pretherapy, before neoadjuvant immune checkpoint inhibitors. The samples were taken from NEOSTAR, a phase 2 randomized trial in operable NSCLC that tested neoadjuvant nivolumab or nivolumab plus ipilimumab, followed by surgery. The germline V gene (reference sequence) supplies CDR1 SGHKS and CDR2 YYEKEE. Spanning cysteine to phenylalanine, the CDR3 consists of 14 amino acids. The entry retains the CDR3 DNA only, 42 bases that are in frame from base 1. V drops 2 bases and J drops 1 base, leaving 7 bases in between. The library was generated by the immunoSEQ multiplex PCR assay. From the authors' description of their analysis: Repertoires were summarized by richness and clonality, and significantly expanded and contracted clones were identified between pre- and post-therapy samples. The immuneACCESS repertoire file appears here via TCRdb, limited to in-frame rearrangements. These files lack a portion of the clones; in checked studies, under half of the deficit traces to unresolved V genes, and the cause of the others is not known. V and J calls and clone size follow that table, whereas D and trimming were derived from the DNA. The sample has 20,000 to 25,000 clones on record, about four fifths of them singletons. The ten largest clones take up approximately 22% of the sample.

These data come from a study of neoadjuvant nivolumab and ipilimumab in lung cancer (dated by TCRdb to about 2020). As for the study more broadly: In the NEOSTAR trial, nivolumab was administered intravenously at 3 mg/kg on days 1, 15 and 29, and the combination arm also received ipilimumab 1 mg/kg on day 1 only. Matched pretherapy and resected tumor pairs were analyzed from seven patients, of whom four had been treated with nivolumab and three with nivolumab plus ipilimumab. The primary endpoint of the trial was the rate of major pathologic response (MPR) in the intention-to-treat population of each study arm. The study compared TCR repertoires in pretherapy (baseline) peripheral blood with TCR repertoires in tumors resected at surgery following neoadjuvant immune checkpoint blockade. In the trial, more than 40 patients with operable NSCLC were treated, of whom 23 were randomized to nivolumab monotherapy and about 20 to nivolumab plus ipilimumab. Broader findings and caveats from the paper: Greater TCR richness and clonality were observed in resected tumors than in tumor-adjacent uninvolved lung, and increases were observed in more dual-therapy-treated tumors. A small number of samples was subjected to TCR sequencing. No significant correlation was found between TCR clonality and pathologic tumor regression, and only one major-pathologic-response sample was available for the clonality analysis. From pretherapy to surgery, tumor T-cell richness and clonality increased in three of three dual-therapy tumors but in only two of four nivolumab-treated tumors. A positive correlation was observed between pretherapy blood TCR richness and richness in tumors resected after neoadjuvant therapy (Spearman R ≈ 0.8).

This TCR was recovered from an adult with non-small cell lung cancer. The sample here was peripheral blood, taken before neoadjuvant nivolumab, alone or with ipilimumab. Rearrangement joined TRBV5-5 to TRBJ1-5; the D region possibly corresponds to TRBD1 (5 bases align). The CDR3 is CASSFAGSNQPQHF. The DNA sequence reads TGTGCCAGCAGCTTCGCAGGGAGCAATCAGCCCCAGCATTTT.